This T cell receptor beta chain was profiled in a study of blood T cell repertoires in COVID-19. Background on the study: Sites across the United States, Italy and Spain contributed samples from acute and convalescent COVID-19. The analysed material was cDNA or gDNA that came from T cells, B-cell-depleted T cells, or PBMCs.

CDR3 length: 16 amino acids. V lost 2 bases, J lost 1 base, and 8 bases stayed unmatched. The germline CDR1 and CDR2 sequences are SGDLS and YYNGEE. Original analysis: Using reference gene primer amplification, nucleated cell counts were estimated. Only in-frame clones appear in the TCRdb table, and some are missing; sequencing was by immunoSEQ multiplex PCR. The V and J calls and clone size were taken over from that table, and D and trimming were inferred from the DNA. Seen here are 95,000 to 150,000 clones, 75% to 90% observed once, and the top ten hold just under 30%. Sequenced material: peripheral blood. The sequence derives from an older woman with acute or convalescent COVID-19. The rearrangement uses TRBV9 and TRBJ1-1; 7 bases are a match to TRBD1. The CDR3 reads CASSVTSGTENTEAFF. For the CDR3, the DNA is TGTGCCAGCAGCGTCACGTCCGGGACAGAGAACACTGAAGCTTTCTTT.